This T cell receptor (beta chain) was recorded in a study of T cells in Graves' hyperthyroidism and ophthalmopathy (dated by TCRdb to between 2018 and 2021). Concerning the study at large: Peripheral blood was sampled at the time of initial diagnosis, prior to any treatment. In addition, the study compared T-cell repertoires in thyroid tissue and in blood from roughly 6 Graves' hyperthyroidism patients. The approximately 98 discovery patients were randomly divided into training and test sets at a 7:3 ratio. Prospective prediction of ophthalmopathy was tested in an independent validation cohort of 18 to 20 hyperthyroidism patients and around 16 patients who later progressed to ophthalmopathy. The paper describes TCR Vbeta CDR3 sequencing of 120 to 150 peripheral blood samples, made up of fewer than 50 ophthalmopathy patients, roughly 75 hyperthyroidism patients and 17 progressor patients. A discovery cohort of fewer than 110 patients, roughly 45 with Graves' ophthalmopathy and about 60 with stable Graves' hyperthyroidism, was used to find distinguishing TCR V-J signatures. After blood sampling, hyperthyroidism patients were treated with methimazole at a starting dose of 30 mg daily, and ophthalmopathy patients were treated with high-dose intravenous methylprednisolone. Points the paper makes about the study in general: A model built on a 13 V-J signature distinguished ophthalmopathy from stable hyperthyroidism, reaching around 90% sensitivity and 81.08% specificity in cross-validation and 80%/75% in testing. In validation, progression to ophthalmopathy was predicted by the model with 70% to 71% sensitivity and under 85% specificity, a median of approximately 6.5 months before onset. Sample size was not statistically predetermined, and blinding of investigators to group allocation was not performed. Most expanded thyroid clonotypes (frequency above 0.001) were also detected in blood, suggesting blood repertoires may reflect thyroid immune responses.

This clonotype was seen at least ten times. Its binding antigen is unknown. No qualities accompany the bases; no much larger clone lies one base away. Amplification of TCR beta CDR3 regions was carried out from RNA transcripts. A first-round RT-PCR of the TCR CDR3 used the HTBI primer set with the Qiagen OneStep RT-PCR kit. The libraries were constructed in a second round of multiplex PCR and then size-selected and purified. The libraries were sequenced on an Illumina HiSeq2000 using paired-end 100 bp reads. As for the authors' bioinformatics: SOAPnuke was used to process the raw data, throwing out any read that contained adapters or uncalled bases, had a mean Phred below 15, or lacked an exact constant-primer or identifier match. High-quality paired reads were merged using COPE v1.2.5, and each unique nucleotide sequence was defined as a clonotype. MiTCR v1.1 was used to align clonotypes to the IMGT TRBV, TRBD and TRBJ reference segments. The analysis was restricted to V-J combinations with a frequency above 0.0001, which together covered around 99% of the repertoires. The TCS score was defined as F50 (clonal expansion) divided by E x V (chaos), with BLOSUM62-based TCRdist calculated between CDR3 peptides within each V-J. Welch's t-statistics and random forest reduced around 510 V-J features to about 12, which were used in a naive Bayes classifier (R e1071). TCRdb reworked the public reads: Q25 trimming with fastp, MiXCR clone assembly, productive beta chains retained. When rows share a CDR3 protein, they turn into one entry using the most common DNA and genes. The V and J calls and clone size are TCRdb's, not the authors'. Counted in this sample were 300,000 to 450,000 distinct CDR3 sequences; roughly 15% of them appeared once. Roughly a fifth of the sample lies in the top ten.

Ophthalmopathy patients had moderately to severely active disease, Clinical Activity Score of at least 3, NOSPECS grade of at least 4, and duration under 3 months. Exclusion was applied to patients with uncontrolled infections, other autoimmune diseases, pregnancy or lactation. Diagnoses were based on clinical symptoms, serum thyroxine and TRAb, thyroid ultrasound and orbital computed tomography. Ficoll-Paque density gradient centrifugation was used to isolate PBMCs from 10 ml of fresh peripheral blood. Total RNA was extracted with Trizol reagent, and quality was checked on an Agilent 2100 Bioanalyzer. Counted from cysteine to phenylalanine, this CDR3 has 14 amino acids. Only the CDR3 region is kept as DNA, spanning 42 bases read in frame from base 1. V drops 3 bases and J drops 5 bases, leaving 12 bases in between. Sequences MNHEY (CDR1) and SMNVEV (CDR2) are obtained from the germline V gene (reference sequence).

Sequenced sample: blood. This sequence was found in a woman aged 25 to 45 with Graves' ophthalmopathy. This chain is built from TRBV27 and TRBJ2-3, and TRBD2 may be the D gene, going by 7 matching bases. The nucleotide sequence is TGTGCCAGCAGTTTGGGGGGGGCCCTAGATACGCAGTATTTT. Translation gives CASSLGGALDTQYF.